This T cell receptor beta chain was identified during a study of T cell changes during pregnancy in multiple sclerosis. This CDR3 contains 13 residues. With 8 bases clipped from V and 5 bases from J, the junction kept 6 bases outside the gene matches. Germline-derived CDR1 and CDR2 are SEHNR and FQNEAQ (reference sequence). Some clones are missing from TCRdb's copy, which holds only in-frame ones; the method was immunoSEQ multiplex PCR. Altogether around 65,000 clones are present, about nine tenths being singletons, with the ten largest covering over 3%. The clonotype originates from a female donor in good health, enrolled as a control in a pregnancy study. The sample here was peripheral blood, taken in the first trimester of pregnancy. The V gene is TRBV7-9, the J gene TRBJ1-1, with TRBD1 identical over 9 bases. The chain's CDR3 is CASGDRGKTEAFF. DNA for the CDR3: TGTGCCAGCGGAGACAGGGGGAAGACTGAAGCTTTCTTT.